The 17 T cell receptor beta chains in this list originate from one sample, sequenced in a study of cytomegalovirus exposure and HLA in healthy donors. In the PCR, 60 Vbeta and 13 Jbeta primers were used. This table comes from immunoSEQ multiplex PCR, and its TCRdb copy is limited to in-frame clones, with some not included. This table has under 150,000 clones, roughly 84% appearing once. The material sequenced was PBMCs. These receptor sequences come from a boy between 10 and 17 years old in good health and CMV-seronegative.

This chain uses TRBV4-3 with TRBJ2-1; 15 positions match TRBD2. The CDR3 covers 15 residues. With V trimmed by 8 bases and J by 7 bases, 6 bases remained unmatched. CDR1 and CDR2 from the germline V gene are LGHNA and YSLEER. CDR3 amino acids: CASGSGTSGGNEQFF. CDR3 DNA: TGCGCCAGCGGAAGCGGGACTAGCGGGGGGAATGAGCAGTTCTTC.

The V and J genes are TRBV5-6 and TRBJ1-1, with 10 bases lining up with TRBD1. The CDR3 is made up of 18 amino acids. V shed 4 bases, J shed 3 bases, and the junction held 15 bases outside the gene matches. Germline CDR1 SGHDT, CDR2 YYEEEE. CDR3 bases: TGTGCCAGCAGCCCCCTCCACCTTGACAGGGGGCCAGACACTGAAGCTTTCTTT. Encoded protein: CASSPLHLDRGPDTEAFF.

This clone has only one observation. This chain links TRBV18 with TRBJ1-2; 10 bases are shared with TRBD1. CDR3 length: 13 amino acids. Germline CDR1 reads KGHSH; CDR2 reads LQKENI. V shed 4 bases, J shed 7 bases, and the junction held 3 bases outside the gene matches. CDR3 bases: TGTGCCAGCTCACGCGGGACAGGGGTTGGCTACACCTTC. Translating gives CASSRGTGVGYTF.

The rearrangement joins TRBV4-3 to TRBJ1-1; D gene uncertain. The CDR3 extends over 14 amino acids. V was pared by 0 bases and J by 7 bases, with 12 bases between. The germline gives CDR1 LGHNA, CDR2 YSLEER. The CDR3 here is CASSQDRRRVEAFF. Written as DNA, the CDR3 is TGCGCCAGCAGCCAAGATAGGAGGCGGGTTGAAGCTTTCTTT.

The chain is built from TRBV7-7 and TRBJ2-5, with a possible D match to TRBD1 (5 bases). Trimming stripped 5 bases from V and 1 base from J, with 11 bases between. Germline CDR1 is SSHAT and CDR2 is FNYEAQ (reference sequence). The CDR3 has 14 amino acids. The CDR3 bases are TGTGCCAGCAGCGGAGACAGTACCCAAGAGACCCAGTACTTC. Its translation: CASSGDSTQETQYF. Combining the CDR3 with reference TRBV7-7 and TRBJ2-5 gives the whole variable domain GAGVSQSPRYKVTKRGQDVTLRCDPISSHATLYWYQQALGQGPEFLTYFNYEAQPDKSGLPSDRFSAERPEGSISTLTIQRTEQRDSAMYRCASSGDSTQETQYFGPGTRLLVL.

V usage is TRBV27 and J usage is TRBJ2-2; 7 bases agree with TRBD2. Germline V CDR1 and CDR2: MNHEY, SMNVEV (reference sequence). The CDR3 covers 16 residues. V shed 1 base and J 4 bases; nucleotides not matched to a gene: 6. DNA for the CDR3: TGTGCCAGCAGTTTATTGGGGGGGATTAGCACCGGGGAGCTGTTTTTT. This sequence encodes CASSLLGGISTGELFF.

The V call is TRBV5-6, the J call TRBJ1-2; D is possibly TRBD1 (5 bases). This CDR3 is 13 amino acids long. Germline assignment: CDR1 SGHDT and CDR2 YYEEEE. The V gene lost 4 bases and the J gene lost 8 bases, with 15 bases spanning the gap. The CDR3 is CASSRQIPKGYTF. The CDR3 DNA sequence: TGTGCCAGCAGCAGACAGATACCGAAGGGCTACACCTTC.

The genes are TRBV7-9 and TRBJ1-1, with no clear D. Trimming stripped 3 bases from V and 3 bases from J, with 14 bases between. Germline V lookup: CDR1 SEHNR, CDR2 FQNEAQ (reference sequence). The CDR3 is 15 amino acids. The CDR3 loop reads CASSLLNRDHTEAFF. The CDR3 nucleotides are TGTGCCAGCAGCTTGTTAAACCGGGATCACACTGAAGCTTTCTTT.

The rearrangement joins TRBV4-3 to TRBJ2-3; D uncertain. The CDR3 sequence is 15 residues long. CDR1 and CDR2 (germline): LGHNA, YSLEER. V lost 4 bases and J 0 bases, leaving 11 bases between the germline ends. CDR3 DNA sequence: TGCGCCAGCAGCCCGACCGGGTTTAGCACAGATACGCAGTATTTT. This gives the protein CASSPTGFSTDTQYF.

This chain connects TRBV5-4 to TRBJ2-3; 14 bases are a match to TRBD2. CDR3 length: 16 residues. The V gene end was trimmed by 4 bases and the J gene end by 4 bases; junction bases not matched to a gene: 5. CDR1 is SGHNT and CDR2 is YYREEE in the germline V gene (reference sequence). The DNA for the CDR3 is TGTGCCAGCAGCCGGGGACTAGCGGGAGTGGCAGATACGCAGTATTTT. It yields the protein CASSRGLAGVADTQYF. Together with reference TRBV5-4 and TRBJ2-3, the CDR3 gives the full variable domain: ETGVTQSPTHLIKTRGQQVTLRCSSQSGHNTVSWYQQALGQGPQFIFQYYREEENGRGNFPPRFSGLQFPNYSSELNVNALELDDSALYLCASSRGLAGVADTQYFGPGTRLTVL.

This rearrangement joins TRBV5-4 to TRBJ2-3; maybe TRBD1 (6 bases). The V end lost 1 base, the J end lost 1 base, and 10 bases lay between the germline ends. The germline CDR1 and CDR2 sequences are SGHNT and YYREEE (reference sequence). The CDR3 loop spans 15 amino acids. CDR3 in amino acids: CASSLTGKGTDTQYF. CDR3 sequence (DNA): TGTGCCAGCAGCTTGACAGGGAAAGGCACAGATACGCAGTATTTT. Full variable domain (missing parts from reference TRBV5-4 and TRBJ2-3): ETGVTQSPTHLIKTRGQQVTLRCSSQSGHNTVSWYQQALGQGPQFIFQYYREEENGRGNFPPRFSGLQFPNYSSELNVNALELDDSALYLCASSLTGKGTDTQYFGPGTRLTVL.

The J gene is TRBJ2-2, the V gene TRBV7-3; D gene ambiguous. Germline V CDR1 and CDR2: SGHTA, FQGTGA. V dropped 5 bases and J dropped 2 bases, with 9 bases sitting between them. The CDR3 totals 14 residues. DNA for the CDR3: TGTGCCAGCAGCCAAGACACCAACACCGGGGAGCTGTTTTTT. This sequence encodes CASSQDTNTGELFF.

The V gene is TRBV5-4, the J gene TRBJ1-5; 9 bases map to TRBD1. Germline V gives CDR1 SGHNT, CDR2 YYREEE (reference sequence). CDR3 size: 14 residues. The ends lost 0 bases at V and 9 bases at J; junction bases unmatched: 4. The CDR3 is CASSLGTGEGPQHF. CDR3 DNA sequence: TGTGCCAGCAGCTTGGGGACAGGGGAAGGGCCCCAGCATTTT.

The chain couples TRBV6-5 to TRBJ2-3; unclear D gene. Deletions cut 0 bases from V and 6 bases from J, with 10 bases between. This CDR3 region has 14 residues. Germline assignment: CDR1 MNHEY and CDR2 SVGAGI. In DNA, the CDR3 is TGTGCCAGCAGTTACTCCACCTACGGGGATACGCAGTATTTT. Encoded protein: CASSYSTYGDTQYF.

J is TRBJ2-3 and V is TRBV27; TRBD2 might be the D (6 bases). V was clipped by 2 bases and J by 5 bases, with 8 bases between them. From germline, CDR1 is MNHEY and CDR2 SMNVEV (reference sequence). This CDR3 is built from 13 residues. The CDR3 DNA reads TGTGCCAGCAGTTTAGCGGGGAAAGATACGCAGTATTTT. Protein sequence: CASSLAGKDTQYF.

The chain couples TRBV10-3 to TRBJ2-6, with 10 positions matching TRBD1. Germline assignment: CDR1 ENHRY and CDR2 SYGVKD. Trimming took 4 bases from V and 4 from J; bases not matched to a gene: 4. CDR3 length: 16 residues. The CDR3 DNA is TGTGCCATCAGTGGACAGGGGGCGGGCGGGGCCAACGTCCTGACTTTC. It translates to CAISGQGAGGANVLTF.

The chain recombines TRBV10-3 with TRBJ2-3, with D possibly matching TRBD2 (6 bases). Trimming took 6 bases from V and 0 from J, leaving 10 bases between them. The germline CDR1 and CDR2 sequences are ENHRY and SYGVKD. There are 14 residues in the CDR3. CDR3 amino acids: CAIRGGNSTDTQYF. The CDR3 DNA follows: TGTGCCATCAGGGGCGGGAACAGCACAGATACGCAGTATTTT.